The 13 T cell receptor beta chains below all came from one sample that was sequenced in a study of shared clonotypes between healthy human individuals. Some clones are missing from TCRdb's copy, which holds only in-frame ones; the method was immunoSEQ multiplex PCR. The sample holds fewer than 350,000 clones, around 86% seen once. Sequencing used memory CD8+ T cells sorted from blood. Subset meaning: CD45RO+ cells pooled with CCR7-negative TemRA cells. The receptors stem from a man aged 18 to 29 in good health.

The J gene is TRBJ1-2, the V gene TRBV2; TRBD1 agrees at 9 bases. Losses at the gene ends were 3 bases for V and 5 bases for J; bases not matched to a gene: 13. Germline loops: CDR1 SNHLY, CDR2 FYNNEI. The CDR3 runs 17 residues. The CDR3: CASSDGGGGQGYYGYTF. The DNA of the CDR3 is TGTGCCAGCAGTGACGGCGGTGGGGGACAGGGATATTATGGCTACACCTTC.

The chain uses TRBV19 and TRBJ2-7; D is unclear. This CDR3 has 14 residues. CDR1 is LNHDA, CDR2 SQIVND, per germline (reference sequence). The germline V and J ends were trimmed by 0 bases and 5 bases, with 11 bases remaining between them. CDR3 in amino acids: CASSIDHGSDEQYF. The DNA of the CDR3 is TGTGCCAGTAGTATAGACCATGGGTCCGACGAGCAGTACTTC.

With regard to this clone: A far bigger clonotype differs at one base, so this is likely a read error. The gene calls are TRBV7-6 and TRBJ2-1, with D possibly matching TRBD1 (5 bases). The CDR3 length is 14 residues. The germline CDR1 and CDR2 sequences are SGHVS and FNYEAQ. CDR3 sequence: CAGSLSGSYNEQFF. DNA of the CDR3: TGTGCCGGCAGCTTATCAGGGTCGTACAATGAGCAGTTCTTC.

The J gene is TRBJ2-7, the V gene TRBV6-9; D is possibly TRBD2 (6 bases). This CDR3 comprises 14 residues. V was shortened by 6 bases and J by 2 bases, with 14 bases between the two germline ends. The germline V gene has CDR1 MNHGY and CDR2 SVAAGI. In DNA, the CDR3 is TGTGCCAGCAGCTCTATGCGGGAAGCCTACGAGCAGTACTTC. The encoded protein is CASSSMREAYEQYF.

The genes are TRBV15 and TRBJ1-6; D perhaps matches TRBD1 (5 bases). The germline gives CDR1 LNHNV, CDR2 YYDKDF (reference sequence). The CDR3 spans 15 residues. V lost 0 bases, J lost 7 bases, and 10 bases lay in between. Here the CDR3 reads CATSRDGTGNSPLHF. Written as DNA, the CDR3 is TGTGCCACCAGCAGAGACGGGACTGGGAATTCACCCCTCCACTTT.

The genes are TRBV6-1 and TRBJ2-3; TRBD2 is a possible D gene (6 bases). Looked up from germline, CDR1 is MNHNS and CDR2 is SASEGT. V lost 2 bases and J 2 bases, leaving 11 bases between the germline ends. The CDR3 sequence is 15 residues long. The CDR3 region is CASSEFGGSTDTQYF. CDR3 coding DNA: TGTGCCAGCAGTGAATTCGGGGGTTCCACAGATACGCAGTATTTT.

The chain combines TRBV2 with TRBJ2-7; 9 bases line up with TRBD1. With V trimmed by 6 bases and J by 3 bases, 12 bases remained unmatched. The CDR3 consists of 16 residues. Germline CDR1 reads SNHLY; CDR2 reads FYNNEI. CDR3: CASRPIMGQGLYEQYF. The DNA of the CDR3 is TGTGCCAGCAGGCCCATAATGGGACAGGGCCTCTACGAGCAGTACTTC.

The genes are TRBV21-1 and TRBJ2-3; the DNA was not used to check the table's D call, TRBD2. TRBV21-1 counts as a pseudogene. The CDR3 contains 17 residues. CDR3 protein: CASSNLAAGVVTDTQYF. The CDR3 DNA sequence: TGTGCCAGCAGCAATCTAGCGGCAGGGGTAGTCACAGATACGCAGTATTTT.

The chain has TRBV6-1 and TRBJ2-3; 8 bases align to TRBD1. The ends lost 1 base at V and 1 base at J; junction bases unmatched: 1. CDR3 length equals 15 residues. In germline, CDR1 is MNHNS, CDR2 SASEGT. The CDR3 DNA follows: TGTGCCAGCAGTGAAGACAGGGGGGGCACAGATACGCAGTATTTT. Translating it yields CASSEDRGGTDTQYF.

The rearrangement joins TRBV13 to TRBJ1-2, with D possibly being TRBD1 (5 bases). Germline V gene lookup returns CDR1 PRHDT and CDR2 FYEKMQ (reference sequence). V lost 1 base and J 10 bases, leaving 13 bases between the germline ends. This CDR3 spans 13 amino acids. Here the CDR3 reads CASSLEMSGLYTF. CDR3 coding DNA: TGTGCCAGCAGCTTAGAAATGTCGGGGCTCTACACCTTC.

The rearrangement joins TRBV6-5 to TRBJ2-1, with 8 bases lining up with TRBD1. The CDR3 totals 16 residues. In germline, CDR1 is MNHEY, CDR2 SVGAGI. The V and J ends lost 0 bases and 7 bases, in that order; junction bases with no gene match: 8. CDR3 amino acids: CASSYSKTGGWNEQFF. The CDR3 region has the DNA TGTGCCAGCAGTTACTCGAAAACAGGGGGTTGGAATGAGCAGTTCTTC.

The chain carries TRBV4-2 and TRBJ2-3; perhaps TRBD1 as D (6 bases). Trimming pared 2 bases from V and 0 bases from J, leaving 15 bases between. Looked up from germline, CDR1 is LGHNA and CDR2 is YNFKEQ. The CDR3 covers 17 residues. CDR3 sequence reads: CASSQSLVGASTDTQYF. The CDR3 nucleotides read TGTGCCAGCAGCCAATCACTTGTGGGGGCGAGCACAGATACGCAGTATTTT.

This chain joins TRBV10-3 and TRBJ1-2; 7 bases line up with TRBD1. This CDR3 contains 15 residues. J lost 2 bases, V lost 6 bases, and 9 bases had no gene match. Germline CDR1 reads ENHRY; CDR2 reads SYGVKD. The CDR3 DNA reads as TGTGCCATCAGCGTATACAGGGGCCCCAACTATGGCTACACCTTC. Translation: CAISVYRGPNYGYTF.